Shown below are 23 T cell receptor beta chains from a single sample sequenced in a study of T cell changes during pregnancy in multiple sclerosis. The method was immunoSEQ multiplex PCR; TCRdb's version includes in-frame clones alone and lacks a portion of them. This table has under 150,000 clones, 90% to 96% appearing once. The material sequenced was peripheral blood, taken after pregnancy. The source is a female donor with multiple sclerosis, enrolled in a pregnancy study.

The chain is built from TRBV27 and TRBJ1-2; D gene ambiguous. Trimming took 6 bases from V and 6 from J, leaving 23 bases between them. This CDR3 has 16 residues. The germline gives CDR1 MNHEY, CDR2 SMNVEV (reference sequence). CDR3 sequence reads: CASSPAGKNVRDGYTF. CDR3 sequence (DNA): TGTGCCAGCAGCCCCGCGGGGAAGAATGTACGGGATGGCTACACCTTC.

The gene calls are TRBV30 and TRBJ2-7, with TRBD2 matching 15 bases. The CDR3 extends over 15 amino acids. CDR1 is GTSNPN and CDR2 is SVGIG in the germline V gene (reference sequence). V lost 1 base to trimming and J lost 3 bases; unmatched junction nucleotides: 1. This CDR3 is CAWSGGLAGGYEQYF. The CDR3 DNA reads as TGTGCCTGGAGTGGGGGACTAGCGGGAGGCTACGAGCAGTACTTC.

This chain links TRBV14 with TRBJ2-7; no definite D call. The V and J ends lost 1 base and 4 bases respectively, with 8 bases between them. Looked up from germline, CDR1 is SGHDN and CDR2 is FVKESK. There are 13 residues in the CDR3. DNA of the CDR3: TGTGCCAGCAGCCAAGGTTCACTGTACGAGCAGTACTTC. Its translation is CASSQGSLYEQYF.

The chain employs TRBV5-1 and TRBJ2-3; 12 bases line up with TRBD1. V gave up 6 bases and J gave up 6 bases; unmatched junction bases: 11. The germline V gene encodes CDR1 SGHRS and CDR2 YFSETQ. This CDR3 is 16 amino acids long. The CDR3 sequence: CASMWGTGGATDTQYF. Here the CDR3 DNA reads TGCGCCAGCATGTGGGGGACAGGGGGCGCAACGGATACGCAGTATTTT.

By frequency in the sample, this clone is medium-sized. The rearrangement uses TRBV5-1 and TRBJ2-5, with a possible D match to TRBD1 (6 bases). This CDR3 spans 12 amino acids. V shed 4 bases and J shed 5 bases, with 9 bases lying between them. Looked up from germline, CDR1 is SGHRS and CDR2 is YFSETQ. DNA of the CDR3: TGCGCCAGCAGCCCAGACAGGGAGACCCAGTACTTC. Amino acid sequence: CASSPDRETQYF. The full variable domain, rest sourced from reference TRBV5-1 and TRBJ2-5, is KAGVTQTPRYLIKTRGQQVTLSCSPISGHRSVSWYQQTPGQGLQFLFEYFSETQRNKGNFPGRFSGRQFSNSRSEMNVSTLELGDSALYLCASSPDRETQYFGPGTRLLVL.

This chain uses TRBV28 with TRBJ2-2; 7 bases are shared with TRBD2. Trimming cost V 3 bases and J 4 bases; bases outside gene matches: 5. Germline CDR1 is MDHEN and CDR2 is SYDVKM. The CDR3 loop spans 15 amino acids. The CDR3 region has the DNA TGTGCCAGCAGTTTCCGGGGGGTGAGCACCGGGGAGCTGTTTTTT. Amino acid sequence: CASSFRGVSTGELFF.

The J gene is TRBJ1-1, the V gene TRBV19, with D maybe TRBD1 (5 bases). CDR1 is LNHDA, CDR2 SQIVND, per germline (reference sequence). Trimming took 3 bases from V and 4 from J, leaving 18 bases between them. The CDR3 has 16 amino acids. CDR3 coding DNA: TGTGCCAGTAGTATGTTCGGCCGCAGGGTAGGCACTGAAGCTTTCTTT. Its translation: CASSMFGRRVGTEAFF.

This chain uses TRBV5-4 with TRBJ1-2; the match to TRBD1 covers 7 bases. Germline CDR1 reads SGHNT; CDR2 reads YYREEE (reference sequence). The ends lost 4 bases at V and 0 bases at J; junction bases unmatched: 3. This CDR3 contains 14 residues. The CDR3 sequence: CASSPGTANYGYTF. The CDR3 DNA reads as TGTGCCAGCAGCCCGGGGACAGCTAACTATGGCTACACCTTC.

The CDR3 DNA follows: TGTGCCAGCAGTGCACCGGGACTAGCGCCCTCCTACGAGCAGTACTTC. This codes for CASSAPGLAPSYEQYF. The chain recombines TRBV2 with TRBJ2-7; 10 nucleotides match TRBD2. Germline V gene sequence: CDR1 SNHLY, CDR2 FYNNEI. The V gene end was trimmed by 4 bases and the J gene end by 0 bases; junction bases not matched to a gene: 6. The CDR3 totals 16 residues.

This clone was seen a single time. The V and J genes are TRBV28 and TRBJ1-2; the match to TRBD1 covers 8 bases. Germline V CDR1 and CDR2: MDHEN, SYDVKM. V was pared by 2 bases and J by 8 bases, with 4 bases of the junction left unmatched. This CDR3 has 13 amino acids. The DNA for the CDR3 is TGTGCCAGCAGTTTACAGGGGGCGATGGGCTACACCTTC. It encodes CASSLQGAMGYTF.

This chain joins TRBV7-9 and TRBJ2-1; TRBD2 aligns across 9 bases. Trimming cost V 1 base and J 2 bases; bases outside gene matches: 0. Germline CDR1 is SEHNR and CDR2 is FQNEAQ (reference sequence). The CDR3 has 15 amino acids. The CDR3 protein is CASSLGLAAYNEQFF. The CDR3 bases are TGTGCCAGCAGCTTAGGACTAGCGGCCTACAATGAGCAGTTCTTC. Full variable domain (remainder filled in from reference TRBV7-9 and TRBJ2-1): DTGVSQNPRHKITKRGQNVTFRCDPISEHNRLYWYRQTLGQGPEFLTYFQNEAQLEKSRLLSDRFSAERPKGSFSTLEIQRTEQGDSAMYLCASSLGLAAYNEQFFGPGTRLTVL.

The J gene is TRBJ2-1, the V gene TRBV27; 8 bases are a match to TRBD2. V lost 6 bases and J lost 1; bases outside the gene matches: 8. This CDR3 is built from 16 residues. The germline gives CDR1 MNHEY, CDR2 SMNVEV (reference sequence). CDR3 sequence: CASRVLGTSSYNEQFF. DNA of the CDR3: TGTGCCAGCAGAGTTCTAGGGACTAGTTCCTACAATGAGCAGTTCTTC.

CDR3 protein: CSVEVLAGGGGTQYF. CDR3 nucleotide sequence: TGCAGCGTTGAAGTTCTAGCGGGAGGGGGAGGGACCCAGTACTTC. The chain has TRBV29-1 and TRBJ2-5, with TRBD2 matching 12 bases. The CDR3 is made up of 15 amino acids. Per germline, CDR1 SQVTM and CDR2 ANQGSEA. Losses at the gene ends were 1 base for V and 7 bases for J; bases not matched to a gene: 7.

CDR3 in amino acids: CASSQGALAASKQFF. The CDR3 nucleotides read TGTGCCAGCAGCCAAGGGGCCCTAGCGGCCTCGAAGCAGTTCTTC. This rearrangement joins TRBV14 to TRBJ2-1, with 7 bases fitting TRBD2. With V trimmed by 1 base and J by 11 bases, 11 bases remained unmatched. CDR1 and CDR2 from the germline V gene are SGHDN and FVKESK. The CDR3 is 15 amino acids.

CDR3 nucleotides: TGTGCCAGTAGTACCGGGAGCGAACAGCCCCAGCATTTT. Amino acid sequence: CASSTGSEQPQHF. The rearrangement joins TRBV19 to TRBJ1-5; D not certain. V gave up 4 bases and J gave up 7 bases, with 11 bases separating them. The CDR3 has 13 amino acids. Germline CDR1 LNHDA, CDR2 SQIVND (reference sequence).

The CDR3 bases are TGTGCCAGCAGCCAAGCTAGCACAGATACGCAGTATTTT. This encodes CASSQASTDTQYF. The chain links TRBV4-2 to TRBJ2-3; no reliable D call. CDR3 size: 13 residues. Trimming shortened V by 1 base and J by 0 bases, and 2 bases separated the two germline ends. Germline V gives CDR1 LGHNA, CDR2 YNFKEQ.

This sequence joins TRBV5-1 and TRBJ1-4, with D possibly TRBD1 on 5 matching bases. The CDR3 consists of 14 residues. Per the germline V gene, CDR1 is SGHRS and CDR2 is YFSETQ. Trimming took 2 bases from V and 6 from J, leaving 11 bases between them. CDR3 in DNA: TGCGCCAGCAGCTTAAGGGGCGGGGATGAAAAACTGTTTTTT. Translating it yields CASSLRGGDEKLFF.

The chain links TRBV9 to TRBJ2-1; 14 bases are a match to TRBD2. This CDR3 has 17 residues. The germline gives CDR1 SGDLS, CDR2 YYNGEE. J lost 6 bases, V lost 3 bases, and 8 bases had no gene match. The CDR3 spells CASSAYLGTSGSNEQFF. CDR3 DNA sequence: TGTGCCAGCAGCGCCTATCTAGGGACTAGCGGGAGCAATGAGCAGTTCTTC.

V and J are TRBV27 and TRBJ2-3, with D perhaps TRBD1 (7 bases). Germline V gene data show CDR1 as MNHEY and CDR2 as SMNVEV (reference sequence). Trimming shortened V by 3 bases and J by 4 bases, and 11 bases separated the two germline ends. The CDR3 covers 14 residues. This CDR3 is CASSFDREADTQYF. DNA of the CDR3: TGTGCCAGCAGTTTCGACAGGGAGGCAGATACGCAGTATTTT.

V is TRBV5-4 and J is TRBJ2-6; D perhaps matches TRBD2 (7 bases). CDR1 and CDR2 (germline): SGHNT, YYREEE (reference sequence). The CDR3 sequence is 17 residues long. V dropped 4 bases and J dropped 0 bases, with 14 bases sitting between them. The CDR3 DNA reads TGTGCCAGCAGCCCCTGGAGGGGGGGCTCTGGGGCCAACGTCCTGACTTTC. It encodes CASSPWRGGSGANVLTF.

The chain carries TRBV7-8 and TRBJ2-1; a weak D match, TRBD1 (5 bases). The CDR3 length is 12 residues. Germline V gene lookup returns CDR1 SGHVS and CDR2 FQNEAQ. V shed 3 bases and J shed 12 bases, with 12 bases lying between them. CDR3 protein: CASSFRPQGQFF. DNA for the CDR3: TGTGCCAGCAGCTTCCGACCCCAGGGGCAGTTCTTC.

V usage is TRBV5-3 and J usage is TRBJ2-3, with TRBD2 matching over 13 bases. TRBV5-3 is recorded as an ORF, its role being uncertain. V lost 4 bases to trimming and J lost 6 bases; unmatched junction nucleotides: 23. This CDR3 has 21 amino acids. The CDR3 protein is CARSLTLGLAGPLLHGDTQYF. CDR3 sequence (DNA): TGTGCCAGAAGCCTTACTTTGGGACTAGCGGGACCCCTCCTCCACGGGGATACGCAGTATTTT.

V gene TRBV4-1 combines with J gene TRBJ1-1; 7 bases map to TRBD1. V was pared by 2 bases and J by 1 base, with 4 bases of the junction left unmatched. Looked up from germline, CDR1 is MGHRA and CDR2 is YSYEKL. The CDR3 extends over 15 amino acids. The CDR3 region is CASSQPGQRNTEAFF. The DNA of the CDR3 is TGCGCCAGCAGCCAACCGGGACAGCGGAACACTGAAGCTTTCTTT.